This TCR beta chain emerged from a study of beta chain features in type 1 diabetes. Overall study context: Across every sample, 107,917,701 sorted cells were examined in total. General study points: All four CD4+ subsets of Type 1 diabetes patients contained TCRB CDR3s that were moderately but significantly shorter. In type 1 diabetes patients, VDJ junctions had fewer insertions; deletions at these junctions were more frequent. Still unanswered here is whether HLA type influences TCRB rearrangement.

As for this clone: The antigen remains undetermined.

Investigators reverse transcribed all isolated RNA, so they sequenced expressed TCRB transcripts. The table came from immunoSEQ multiplex PCR; TCRdb's copy has only in-frame clones and leaves some out. This repertoire shows roughly 330,000 clones, approximately 10% found once; its top ten account for around 0.015%. Germline V gene sequence: CDR1 SGDLS, CDR2 YYNGEE. The CDR3 is 17 residues long. V dropped 3 bases and J dropped 1 base, with 17 bases sitting between them. The clonotype was recovered from a woman aged 30 to 39 in good health. The V and J genes are TRBV9 and TRBJ2-1; weak D call: TRBD2 (6 bases). The sequencing sample was made of naive CD4+ T cells from blood. This CDR3 is CASSGSRSGGSYNEQFF. CDR3 nucleotide sequence: TGTGCCAGCAGCGGAAGTAGGTCCGGGGGATCCTACAATGAGCAGTTCTTC. Full variable domain (outside the CDR3, taken from reference TRBV9 and TRBJ2-1): DSGVTQTPKHLITATGQRVTLRCSPRSGDLSVYWYQQSLDQGLQFLIQYYNGEERAKGNILERFSAQQFPDLHSELNLSSLELGDSALYFCASSGSRSGGSYNEQFFGPGTRLTVL.